This T cell receptor (beta chain) was captured in a study of sequential checkpoint blockade in melanoma. The sample's treatment: randomized to nivolumab then ipilimumab (arm A) or the reverse (arm B). Profiling relied on immunoSEQ multiplex PCR, and the TCRdb table lists in-frame clones only, not all of them. The data contain fewer than 2,000 clones, roughly 19% of them seen just once; the ten biggest clones take up around 14%. Between the trimmed V and J ends, which lost 4 bases and 10 bases, there was a span of 17 bases. The CDR3 totals 15 residues. CDR1 is MNHGY and CDR2 is SAAAGT in the germline V gene. In this sample, this clone turned up a few times.

The rearrangement links TRBV6-8 to TRBJ1-6; no definite D call. Sequences were derived from tumor tissue (inferred from file names), sampled from a patient given nivolumab and ipilimumab in sequence. This clonotype originated in a human donor with melanoma. The CDR3 bases are TGTGCCAGCAGTTCCTTCCAGGTGAGAGACTCACCCCTCCACTTT. It translates to CASSSFQVRDSPLHF.